This T cell receptor (beta chain) was captured in a study of T cells in Graves' hyperthyroidism and ophthalmopathy. This clonotype occurred many times. Graves' hyperthyroidism is called stable when ophthalmopathy does not progress within 18 months. Uncontrolled infection, other autoimmune disease, pregnancy or lactation excluded patients. What was amplified from RNA transcripts were TCR beta CDR3 regions. A first-round RT-PCR of the TCR CDR3 used the HTBI primer set. TCRdb re-called the multiplex PCR reads through MiXCR, storing one row per CDR3 protein. The top ten hold 7% to 10% of the sample, which has roughly 800,000 distinct CDR3 sequences, roughly 37% seen once. The V end lost 8 bases, the J end lost 6 bases, and 16 bases lay between the germline ends. This CDR3 is built from 12 residues. Germline CDR1 is SQVTM and CDR2 is ANQGSEA.

The V call is TRBV29-1, the J call TRBJ1-2, with D unclear. The receptor was derived from a man aged 18 to 29 with Graves' hyperthyroidism. Specimen: blood. DNA of the CDR3: TGCAGCACCCAGCCAGGTCCAAATGGCTACACCTTC. Translation gives CSTQPGPNGYTF.